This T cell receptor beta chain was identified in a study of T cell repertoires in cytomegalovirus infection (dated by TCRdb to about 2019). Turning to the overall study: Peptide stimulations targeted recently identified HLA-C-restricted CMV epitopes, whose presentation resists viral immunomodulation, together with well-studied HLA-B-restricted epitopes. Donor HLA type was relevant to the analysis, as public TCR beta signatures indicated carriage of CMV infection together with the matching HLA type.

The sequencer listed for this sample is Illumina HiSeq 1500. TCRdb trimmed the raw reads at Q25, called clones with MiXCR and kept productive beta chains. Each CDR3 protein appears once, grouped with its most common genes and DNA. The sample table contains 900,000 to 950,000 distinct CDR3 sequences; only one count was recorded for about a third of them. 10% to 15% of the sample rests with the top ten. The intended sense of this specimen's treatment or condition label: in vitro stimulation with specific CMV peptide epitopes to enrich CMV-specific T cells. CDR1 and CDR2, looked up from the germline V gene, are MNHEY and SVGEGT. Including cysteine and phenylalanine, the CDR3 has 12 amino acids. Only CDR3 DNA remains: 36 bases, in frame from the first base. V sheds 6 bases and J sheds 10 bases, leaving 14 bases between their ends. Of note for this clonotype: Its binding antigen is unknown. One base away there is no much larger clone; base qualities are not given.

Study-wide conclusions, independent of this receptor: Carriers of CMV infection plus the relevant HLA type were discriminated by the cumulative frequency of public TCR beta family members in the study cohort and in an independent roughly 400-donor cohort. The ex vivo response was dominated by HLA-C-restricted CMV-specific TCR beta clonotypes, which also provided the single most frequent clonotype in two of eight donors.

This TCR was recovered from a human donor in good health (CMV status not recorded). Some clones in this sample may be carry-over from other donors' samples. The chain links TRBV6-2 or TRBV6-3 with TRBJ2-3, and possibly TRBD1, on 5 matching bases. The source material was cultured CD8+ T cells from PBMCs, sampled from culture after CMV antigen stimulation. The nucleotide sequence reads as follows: TGTGCCAGCAGGGGGCCCGGTCCCCCGCAGTATTTT. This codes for CASRGPGPPQYF.